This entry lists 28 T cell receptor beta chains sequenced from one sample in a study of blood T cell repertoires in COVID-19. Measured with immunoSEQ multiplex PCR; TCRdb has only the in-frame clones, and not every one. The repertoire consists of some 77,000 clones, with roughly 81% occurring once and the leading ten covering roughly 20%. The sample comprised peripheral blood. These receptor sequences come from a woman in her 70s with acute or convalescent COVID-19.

CDR3 loop: CASSFSGYEQFF. In nucleotides, the CDR3 is TGTGCCAGCAGCTTTTCCGGGTATGAGCAGTTCTTC. The rearrangement uses TRBV5-8 and TRBJ2-1; D remains unclear. Germline loops: CDR1 SGHTS, CDR2 YDEGEE. The length of the CDR3 is 12 residues. V was trimmed by 2 bases and J by 8 bases, leaving 8 bases between them.

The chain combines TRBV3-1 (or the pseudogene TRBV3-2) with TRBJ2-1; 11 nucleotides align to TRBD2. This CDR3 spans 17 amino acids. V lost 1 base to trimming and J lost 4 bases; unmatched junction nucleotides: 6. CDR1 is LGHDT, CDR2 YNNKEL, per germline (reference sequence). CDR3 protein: CASSQVLSGRGYNEQFF. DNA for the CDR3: TGTGCCAGCAGCCAAGTCCTTAGCGGGAGGGGTTACAATGAGCAGTTCTTC.

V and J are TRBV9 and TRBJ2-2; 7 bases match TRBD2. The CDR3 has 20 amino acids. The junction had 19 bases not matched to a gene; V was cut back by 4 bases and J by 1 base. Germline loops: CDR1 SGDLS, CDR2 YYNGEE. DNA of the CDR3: TGTGCCAGCAGCCTTACCGGTCGGCAGATGGGCGGGAGGAACACCGGGGAGCTGTTTTTT. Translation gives CASSLTGRQMGGRNTGELFF.

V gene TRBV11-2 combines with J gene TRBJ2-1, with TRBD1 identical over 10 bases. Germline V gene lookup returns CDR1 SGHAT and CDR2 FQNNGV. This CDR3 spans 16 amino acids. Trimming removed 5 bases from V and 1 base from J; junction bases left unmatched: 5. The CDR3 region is CASSTRTGGSYNEQFF. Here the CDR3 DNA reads TGTGCCAGCAGCACCAGGACAGGGGGATCCTACAATGAGCAGTTCTTC.

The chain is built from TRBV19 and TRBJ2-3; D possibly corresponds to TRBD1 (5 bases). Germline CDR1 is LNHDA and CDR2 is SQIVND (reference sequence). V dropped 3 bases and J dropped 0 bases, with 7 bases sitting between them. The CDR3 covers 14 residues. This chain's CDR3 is CASSIQGSTDTQYF. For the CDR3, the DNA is TGTGCCAGTAGTATCCAGGGTAGCACAGATACGCAGTATTTT.

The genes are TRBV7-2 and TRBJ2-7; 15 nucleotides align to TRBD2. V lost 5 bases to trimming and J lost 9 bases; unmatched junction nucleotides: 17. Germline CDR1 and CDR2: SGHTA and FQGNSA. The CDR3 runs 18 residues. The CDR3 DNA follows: TGTGCCAGCAGCACTCGACGACCAGGACTAGCGGGAGGGCAGGTGCAGTACTTC. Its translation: CASSTRRPGLAGGQVQYF.

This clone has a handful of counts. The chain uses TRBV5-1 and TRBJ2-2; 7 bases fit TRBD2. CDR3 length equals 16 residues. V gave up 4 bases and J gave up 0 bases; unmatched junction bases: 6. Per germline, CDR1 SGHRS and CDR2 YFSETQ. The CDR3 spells CASSRGDYSNTGELFF. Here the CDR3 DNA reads TGCGCCAGCAGCCGTGGGGACTACTCGAACACCGGGGAGCTGTTTTTT.

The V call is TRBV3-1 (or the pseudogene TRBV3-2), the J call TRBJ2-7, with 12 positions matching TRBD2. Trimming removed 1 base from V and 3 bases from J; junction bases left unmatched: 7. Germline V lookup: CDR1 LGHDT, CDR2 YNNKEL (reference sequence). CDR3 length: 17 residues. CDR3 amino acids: CASSQAPRLAGVYEQYF. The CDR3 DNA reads TGTGCCAGCAGCCAAGCCCCGAGACTAGCGGGAGTCTACGAGCAGTACTTC.

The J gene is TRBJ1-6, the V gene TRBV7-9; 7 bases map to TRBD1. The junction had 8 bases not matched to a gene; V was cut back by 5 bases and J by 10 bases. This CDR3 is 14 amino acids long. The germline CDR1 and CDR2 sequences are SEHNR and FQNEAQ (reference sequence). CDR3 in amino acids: CASSAEGAQSPLHF. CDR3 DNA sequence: TGTGCCAGCAGCGCCGAGGGGGCTCAGTCACCCCTCCACTTT.

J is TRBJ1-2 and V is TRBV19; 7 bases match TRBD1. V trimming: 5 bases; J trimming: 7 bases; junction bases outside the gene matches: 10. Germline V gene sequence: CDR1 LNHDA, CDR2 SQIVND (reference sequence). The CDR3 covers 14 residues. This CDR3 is CASSVRGGESGYTF. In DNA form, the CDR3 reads TGTGCCAGTAGTGTTCGAGGGGGCGAAAGTGGCTACACCTTC.

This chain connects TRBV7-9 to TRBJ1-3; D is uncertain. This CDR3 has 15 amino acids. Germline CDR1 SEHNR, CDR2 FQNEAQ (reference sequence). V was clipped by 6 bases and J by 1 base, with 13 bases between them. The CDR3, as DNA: TGTGCCAGCAGAGACAACCTCCCTTCTGGAAACACCATATATTTT. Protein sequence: CASRDNLPSGNTIYF.

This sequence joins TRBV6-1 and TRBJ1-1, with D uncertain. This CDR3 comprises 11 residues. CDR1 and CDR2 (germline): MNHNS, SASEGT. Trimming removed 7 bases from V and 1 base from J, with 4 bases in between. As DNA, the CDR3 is TGTGCCAGCACGGGGAACACTGAAGCTTTCTTT. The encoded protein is CASTGNTEAFF.

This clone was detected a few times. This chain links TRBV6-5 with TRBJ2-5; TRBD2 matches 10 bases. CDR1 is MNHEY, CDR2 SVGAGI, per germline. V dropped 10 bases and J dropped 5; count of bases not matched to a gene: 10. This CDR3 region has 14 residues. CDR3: CATRTSGSYETQYF. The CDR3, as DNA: TGTGCCACCAGGACTAGCGGCTCTTATGAGACCCAGTACTTC.

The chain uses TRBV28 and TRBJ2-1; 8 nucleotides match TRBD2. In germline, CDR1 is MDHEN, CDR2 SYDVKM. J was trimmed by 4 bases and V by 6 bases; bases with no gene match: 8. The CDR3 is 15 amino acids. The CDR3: CASRLSGAGYNEQFF. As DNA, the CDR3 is TGTGCCAGCAGACTTAGCGGGGCCGGTTACAATGAGCAGTTCTTC.

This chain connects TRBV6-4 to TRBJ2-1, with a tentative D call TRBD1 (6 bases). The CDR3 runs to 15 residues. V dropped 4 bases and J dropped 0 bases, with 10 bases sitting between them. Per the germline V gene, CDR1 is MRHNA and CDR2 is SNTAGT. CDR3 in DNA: TGTGCCAGCAGTGCCGACAGGAGCTCCTACAATGAGCAGTTCTTC. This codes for CASSADRSSYNEQFF.

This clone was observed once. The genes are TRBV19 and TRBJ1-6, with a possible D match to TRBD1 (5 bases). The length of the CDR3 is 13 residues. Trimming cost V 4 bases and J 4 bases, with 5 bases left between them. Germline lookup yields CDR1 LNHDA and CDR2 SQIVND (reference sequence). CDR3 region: CASSKGYNSPLHF. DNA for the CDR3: TGTGCCAGTAGTAAGGGGTATAATTCACCCCTCCACTTT.

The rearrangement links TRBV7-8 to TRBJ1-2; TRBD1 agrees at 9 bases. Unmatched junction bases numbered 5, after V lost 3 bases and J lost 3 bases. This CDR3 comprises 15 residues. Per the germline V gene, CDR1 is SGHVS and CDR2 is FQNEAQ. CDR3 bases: TGTGCCAGCAGCTTGCTGGACAGGGGCGACTATGGCTACACCTTC. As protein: CASSLLDRGDYGYTF.

This CDR3 reads CASSLAAGTPNSPLHF. For the CDR3, the DNA is TGCGCCAGCAGCTTAGCCGCCGGGACTCCGAATTCACCCCTCCACTTT. The chain combines TRBV5-1 with TRBJ1-6; the D gene is possibly TRBD1 (5 bases). Germline V gene data show CDR1 as SGHRS and CDR2 as YFSETQ. This CDR3 has 16 amino acids. The V end was cut by 2 bases, the J end by 7 bases, with 16 bases between.

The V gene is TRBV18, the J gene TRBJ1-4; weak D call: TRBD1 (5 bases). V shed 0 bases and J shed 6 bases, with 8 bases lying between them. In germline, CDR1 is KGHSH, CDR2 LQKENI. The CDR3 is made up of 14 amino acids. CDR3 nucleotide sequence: TGTGCCAGCTCACCACCAGGGGAGGATGAAAAACTGTTTTTT. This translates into CASSPPGEDEKLFF.

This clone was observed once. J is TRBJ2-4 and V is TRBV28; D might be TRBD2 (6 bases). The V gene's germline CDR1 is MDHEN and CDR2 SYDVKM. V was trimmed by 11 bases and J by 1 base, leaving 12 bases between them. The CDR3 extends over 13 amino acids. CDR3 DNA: TGTGCCTCCGGGGCGGGGGCCAAAAACATTCAGTACTTC. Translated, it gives CASGAGAKNIQYF.

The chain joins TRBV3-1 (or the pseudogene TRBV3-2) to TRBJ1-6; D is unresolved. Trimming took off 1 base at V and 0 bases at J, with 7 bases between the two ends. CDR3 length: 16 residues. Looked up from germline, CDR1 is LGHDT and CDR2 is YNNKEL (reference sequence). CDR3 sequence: CASSQVAGSYNSPLHF. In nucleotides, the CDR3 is TGTGCCAGCAGCCAAGTAGCGGGCTCCTATAATTCACCCCTCCACTTT.

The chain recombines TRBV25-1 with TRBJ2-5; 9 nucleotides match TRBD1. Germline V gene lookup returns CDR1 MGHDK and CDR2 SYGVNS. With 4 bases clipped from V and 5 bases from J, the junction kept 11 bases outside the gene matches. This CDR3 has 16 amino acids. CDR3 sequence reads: CASSGDRVNIAETQYF. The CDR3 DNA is TGTGCCAGCAGTGGGGACAGGGTGAATATTGCGGAGACCCAGTACTTC.

CDR3 DNA sequence: TGTGCCACCTCGACAGTGTATCCCAATCAGCCCCAGCATTTT. The encoded protein is CATSTVYPNQPQHF. The genes are TRBV5-8 and TRBJ1-5; weak D call: TRBD1 (5 bases). V lost 9 bases to trimming and J lost 3 bases, with 16 bases between them. The CDR3 is 14 residues long. Germline lookup yields CDR1 SGHTS and CDR2 YDEGEE. Combining the CDR3 with reference TRBV5-8 and TRBJ1-5 gives the whole variable domain EAGVTQSPTHLIKTRGQQATLRCSPISGHTSVYWYQQALGLGLQFLLWYDEGEERNRGNFPPRFSGRQFPNYSSELNVNALELEDSALYLCATSTVYPNQPQHFGDGTRLSIL.

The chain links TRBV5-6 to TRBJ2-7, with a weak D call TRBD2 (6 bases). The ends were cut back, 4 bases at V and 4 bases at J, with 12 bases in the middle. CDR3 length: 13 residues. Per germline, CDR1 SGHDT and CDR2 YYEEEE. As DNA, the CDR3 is TGTGCCAGCAGCGTAGGAGGGGATTACGAGCAGTACTTC. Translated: CASSVGGDYEQYF.

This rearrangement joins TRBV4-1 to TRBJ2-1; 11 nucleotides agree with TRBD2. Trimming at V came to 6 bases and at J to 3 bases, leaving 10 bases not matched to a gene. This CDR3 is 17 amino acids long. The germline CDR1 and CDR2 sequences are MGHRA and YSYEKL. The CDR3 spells CASRRLSGRADYNEQFF. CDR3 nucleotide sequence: TGCGCCAGCAGACGACTTAGCGGGAGGGCCGACTACAATGAGCAGTTCTTC.

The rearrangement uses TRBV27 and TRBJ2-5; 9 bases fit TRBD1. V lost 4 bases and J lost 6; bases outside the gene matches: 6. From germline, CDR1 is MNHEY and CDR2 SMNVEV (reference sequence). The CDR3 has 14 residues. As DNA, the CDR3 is TGTGCCAGCAGTTCACAGGGGACAGGGAAGACCCAGTACTTC. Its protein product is CASSSQGTGKTQYF.

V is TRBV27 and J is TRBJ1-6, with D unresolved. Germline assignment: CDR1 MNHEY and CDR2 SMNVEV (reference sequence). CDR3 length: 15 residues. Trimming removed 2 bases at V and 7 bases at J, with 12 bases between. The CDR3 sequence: CASSLGRERNSPLHF. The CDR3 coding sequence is TGTGCCAGCAGTTTAGGGAGGGAACGGAATTCACCCCTCCACTTT.

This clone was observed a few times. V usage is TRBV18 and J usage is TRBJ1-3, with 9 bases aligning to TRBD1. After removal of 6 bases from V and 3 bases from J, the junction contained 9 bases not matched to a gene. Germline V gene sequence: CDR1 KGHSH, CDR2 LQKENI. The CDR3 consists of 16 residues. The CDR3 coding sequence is TGTGCCAGCTCCACGATACAGGGGGCTTTTGGAAACACCATATATTTT. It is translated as CASSTIQGAFGNTIYF.